Shown below are 26 T cell receptor beta chains from a single sample sequenced in a study of CD8+CD57+ T cells in acquired aplastic anemia. Template material for TCR beta VDJ and CDR3 profiling consisted of genomic DNA. TCRdb used MiXCR to reprocess the reads, holding one entry per CDR3 protein. The sample has under 350,000 distinct CDR3 sequences; under 65% are singletons. Patients selected for sequencing had displayed CD8+CD57+ cell expansion by flow cytometry. Sequencing was carried out using sorted CD4+, CD8+, or CD8+CD57+ T cells (not recorded which) from PBMCs. These receptors all come from a human donor with aplastic anemia.

The chain joins TRBV7-9 to TRBJ1-2; D gene unclear. Trimming shortened V by 2 bases and J by 4 bases, and 11 bases separated the two germline ends. Germline V gene data show CDR1 as SEHNR and CDR2 as FQNEAQ (reference sequence). CDR3 size: 14 residues. CDR3 protein: CASSLNPVLYGYTF. The DNA for the CDR3 is TGTGCCAGCAGCTTAAATCCCGTCCTCTATGGCTACACCTTC.

Points on this clonotype: Mismatch with germline at one junction end may stem from a read error. This chain uses TRBV7-7 with TRBJ2-3, with TRBD2 matching 8 bases. The CDR3 covers 16 residues. Germline assignment: CDR1 SSHAT and CDR2 FNYEAQ (reference sequence). Written as DNA, the CDR3 is TGTGCCAGCAGCCTGGGTGTCGGGGGGGCCTCAGATATGCAGTATTTT. The encoded protein is CASSLGVGGASDMQYF.

This chain links TRBV5-6 with TRBJ2-1, with D tentatively TRBD2 (5 bases). The CDR3 length is 16 residues. V was pared by 2 bases and J by 0 bases, with 12 bases between. Germline V CDR1 and CDR2: SGHDT, YYEEEE. CDR3 coding DNA: TGTGCCAGCAGCTTAGTGAGCGGACGCTCCTACAATGAGCAGTTCTTC. Its protein product is CASSLVSGRSYNEQFF.

The chain uses TRBV7-9 and TRBJ2-1; 10 positions match TRBD1. V shed 5 bases and J 7 bases; nucleotides not matched to a gene: 8. The CDR3 is 15 amino acids. CDR1 is SEHNR and CDR2 is FQNEAQ in the germline V gene (reference sequence). As DNA, the CDR3 is TGTGCCAGCAGCCGACAGGGGGCGTCATGGAATGAGCAGTTCTTC. Translating it yields CASSRQGASWNEQFF.

This clonotype was counted at least ten times. The chain joins TRBV7-9 to TRBJ1-2; D is unclear. The V gene's germline CDR1 is SEHNR and CDR2 FQNEAQ (reference sequence). Trimming stripped 1 base from V and 4 bases from J, with 13 bases between. This CDR3 has 15 residues. The CDR3 DNA reads TGTGCCAGCAGCTTAGAGGTTCAGTATATCTATGGCTACACCTTC. Translated, it gives CASSLEVQYIYGYTF.

J is TRBJ2-3 and V is TRBV27; D is unresolved. V was cut by 9 bases and J by 7 bases, with 11 bases left in between. CDR1 MNHEY and CDR2 SMNVEV come from the germline V gene (reference sequence). The CDR3 has 11 residues. The CDR3 DNA sequence: TGTGCCAGTGCCTTAGGGAATACGCAGTATTTT. It translates to CASALGNTQYF.

The count of this clonotype is one. The rearrangement uses TRBV29-1 and TRBJ2-7; 7 bases align to TRBD2. V shed 5 bases, J shed 6 bases, and the junction held 19 bases outside the gene matches. The CDR3 is 16 amino acids. Germline CDR1 reads SQVTM; CDR2 reads ANQGSEA. The CDR3 here is CSVLTFGGGSSSEQYF. In nucleotides, the CDR3 is TGCAGCGTTCTCACCTTTGGAGGCGGGAGTTCTTCCGAGCAGTACTTC.

Many counts were recorded for this clonotype. The rearrangement links TRBV5-5 to TRBJ1-2; 7 bases agree with TRBD1. This CDR3 spans 14 amino acids. The germline CDR1 and CDR2 sequences are SGHKS and YYEKEE (reference sequence). The V gene end was trimmed by 3 bases and the J gene end by 2 bases; junction bases not matched to a gene: 4. CDR3 residues: CASSSRTGNYGYTF. Here the CDR3 DNA reads TGTGCCAGCAGCTCGCGGACAGGCAACTATGGCTACACCTTC.

The chain joins TRBV20-1 to TRBJ2-5; 10 bases are a match to TRBD2. The CDR3 has 16 amino acids. Trimming took 1 base from V and 1 from J; bases not matched to a gene: 6. Germline V gene lookup returns CDR1 DFQATT and CDR2 SNEGSKA (reference sequence). CDR3 amino acids: CSARGWASGSQETQYF. The CDR3 coding sequence is TGCAGTGCTAGAGGTTGGGCTAGCGGGAGCCAAGAGACCCAGTACTTC.

V and J are TRBV7-8 and TRBJ1-1; a possible D gene is TRBD1 (5 bases). V was trimmed by 5 bases and J by 6 bases, leaving 13 bases between them. From germline, CDR1 is SGHVS and CDR2 FQNEAQ. The CDR3 length is 13 residues. The CDR3 DNA follows: TGTGCCAGCAGCACACAGGTGTACGCTGAAGCTTTCTTT. Its translation: CASSTQVYAEAFF.

The chain has TRBV5-1 and TRBJ1-3; D call uncertain. CDR1 and CDR2 from the germline V gene are SGHRS and YFSETQ. The CDR3 length is 14 residues. V lost 0 bases and J lost 8, with 12 bases in between. As DNA, the CDR3 is TGCGCCAGCAGCTTGGCCCAAATCGGGGACACCATATATTTT. Its protein product is CASSLAQIGDTIYF.

Regarding this clonotype: The CDR3 end shows no conserved phenylalanine or tryptophan, and so a read error is likely. The chain couples TRBV12-3 or TRBV12-4 to TRBJ2-1; D is uncertain. This CDR3 is built from 11 residues. Trimming left V 5 bases short and J 6 bases short, with 5 bases between. The CDR3 region is CASSPGNEQFS. CDR3 sequence (DNA): TGTGCCAGCAGTCCAGGCAATGAGCAGTTCTCC.

CDR3 sequence: CASSLDRVEETQYF. Here the CDR3 DNA reads TGTGCCAGCAGCTTAGACAGGGTCGAAGAGACCCAGTACTTC. The chain couples TRBV7-9 to TRBJ2-5, with a possible D match to TRBD1 (6 bases). Trimming took 1 base from V and 3 from J, leaving 9 bases between them. The CDR3 contains 14 residues. CDR1 and CDR2 from the germline V gene are SEHNR and FQNEAQ (reference sequence).

This clonotype came up many times. The genes are TRBV7-2 and TRBJ2-1; possibly TRBD2 for D (6 bases). The CDR3 covers 15 residues. The V and J ends lost 0 bases and 9 bases respectively, with 15 bases between them. CDR1 and CDR2 from the germline V gene are SGHTA and FQGNSA. The CDR3, as DNA: TGTGCCAGCAGCTTAGCGGGGTCCGGGGGAAGTGAGCAGTTCTTC. Protein product: CASSLAGSGGSEQFF.

Of note for this clonotype: This may arise from a read error, as a much more abundant clone is one base away. V is TRBV6-8 and J is TRBJ2-2, with D unclear. The CDR3 runs to 17 residues. The V end was cut by 2 bases, the J end by 0 bases, with 13 bases between. Germline assignment: CDR1 MNHGY and CDR2 SAAAGT. For the CDR3, the DNA is TGTGCCAGCAGTTACGGGTGTGGAGACCCGAACACCGGGGAGCTGTTTTTT. This translates into CASSYGCGDPNTGELFF.

The chain links TRBV5-1 to TRBJ2-2; TRBD1 aligns across 7 bases. V shed 4 bases, J shed 4 bases, and the junction held 4 bases outside the gene matches. Germline V gene lookup returns CDR1 SGHRS and CDR2 YFSETQ. The CDR3 is made up of 14 amino acids. The CDR3: CASSPQGPTGELFF. In nucleotides, the CDR3 is TGCGCCAGCAGCCCACAGGGGCCCACCGGGGAGCTGTTTTTT.

This clonotype turned up a few times. This chain connects TRBV7-2 to TRBJ1-6; no clear D gene. This CDR3 comprises 14 residues. Germline values: CDR1 SGHTA, CDR2 FQGNSA. The V end lost 5 bases, the J end lost 14 bases, and 19 bases lay between the germline ends. CDR3 amino acids: CASSQPATAESLHF. The CDR3 DNA sequence: TGTGCCAGCAGCCAACCTGCGACGGCCGAGTCCCTCCACTTT.

As concerns this clonotype: The junction departs from germline at one end; a sequencing error may be responsible. Here the CDR3 reads CAGSSSAGQITEAFF. The CDR3 nucleotides read TGTGCCGGCTCATCGAGTGCGGGGCAAATCACTGAAGCTTTCTTT. The V and J genes are TRBV18 and TRBJ1-1; D may be TRBD1 (5 bases). This CDR3 has 15 residues. Germline values: CDR1 KGHSH, CDR2 LQKENI.

In its sample, this clonotype was seen many times. This sequence joins TRBV27 and TRBJ1-2; 10 positions match TRBD1. The CDR3 sequence is 15 residues long. CDR1 MNHEY and CDR2 SMNVEV come from the germline V gene (reference sequence). The V gene end was trimmed by 4 bases and the J gene end by 2 bases; junction bases not matched to a gene: 4. This chain's CDR3 is CASSSGQGRNYGYTF. The CDR3 DNA sequence: TGTGCCAGCAGTTCGGGACAGGGGCGCAACTATGGCTACACCTTC.

The J gene is TRBJ2-5, the V gene TRBV5-1; TRBD2 matches at 11 bases. This CDR3 comprises 15 residues. The germline V gene has CDR1 SGHRS and CDR2 YFSETQ. Trimming cost V 3 bases and J 5 bases; bases outside gene matches: 6. In nucleotides, the CDR3 is TGCGCCAGCAGCTATGGGACTAGCGGCGGGGAGACCCAGTACTTC. Its translation is CASSYGTSGGETQYF. Drawing the rest from reference TRBV5-1 and TRBJ2-5, the complete variable domain is KAGVTQTPRYLIKTRGQQVTLSCSPISGHRSVSWYQQTPGQGLQFLFEYFSETQRNKGNFPGRFSGRQFSNSRSEMNVSTLELGDSALYLCASSYGTSGGETQYFGPGTRLLVL.

This clonotype was detected ten times or more. This chain uses TRBV5-8 with TRBJ2-5; D gene ambiguous. The V gene lost 0 bases and the J gene lost 5 bases, with 2 bases spanning the gap. This CDR3 comprises 11 residues. Germline lookup yields CDR1 SGHTS and CDR2 YDEGEE. CDR3 in DNA: TGTGCCAGCAGCTTGGAGGAGACCCAGTACTTC. Its protein is CASSLEETQYF.

The gene calls are TRBV7-3 and TRBJ2-5, with TRBD1 matching 8 bases. CDR1 is SGHTA and CDR2 is FQGTGA in the germline V gene. The CDR3 runs to 14 residues. The ends lost 5 bases at V and 3 bases at J; junction bases unmatched: 5. CDR3 in amino acids: CASSPTTGEETQYF. The DNA for the CDR3 is TGTGCCAGCAGCCCTACGACAGGGGAAGAGACCCAGTACTTC.

The J gene is TRBJ2-5, the V gene TRBV7-2; 8 bases map to TRBD2. V shed 5 bases and J 5 bases; nucleotides not matched to a gene: 13. Per germline, CDR1 SGHTA and CDR2 FQGNSA. The CDR3 is 16 amino acids. The CDR3 loop reads CASSRRRTSPPETQYF. The CDR3, as DNA: TGTGCCAGCAGCCGACGTCGGACTAGCCCCCCCGAGACCCAGTACTTC. Supplemented by reference TRBV7-2 and TRBJ2-5, the full variable domain reads GAGVSQSPSNKVTEKGKDVELRCDPISGHTALYWYRQSLGQGLEFLIYFQGNSAPDKSGLPSDRFSAERTGGSVSTLTIQRTQQEDSAVYLCASSRRRTSPPETQYFGPGTRLLVL.

The chain carries TRBV7-3 and TRBJ2-1; D uncertain. Germline V lookup: CDR1 SGHTA, CDR2 FQGTGA. V was trimmed by 5 bases and J by 9 bases, leaving 8 bases between them. CDR3 length: 11 amino acids. The CDR3 bases are TGTGCCAGCAGCCAAGCTAGTGAGCAGTTCTTC. Its translation is CASSQASEQFF.

The V call is TRBV15, the J call TRBJ2-7, with 9 bases matching TRBD1. Trimming removed 3 bases from V and 2 bases from J; junction bases left unmatched: 11. The CDR3 spans 17 residues. Germline V gene lookup returns CDR1 LNHNV and CDR2 YYDKDF (reference sequence). CDR3 loop: CATSSSRSGQGTYEQYF. CDR3 in DNA: TGTGCCACCAGCAGCTCCAGGTCGGGACAGGGAACCTACGAGCAGTACTTC.

This clonotype has a count of ten or more. The chain is built from TRBV12-3 or TRBV12-4 and TRBJ2-5; 10 nucleotides align to TRBD1. V dropped 6 bases and J dropped 6; count of bases not matched to a gene: 4. The CDR3 extends over 13 amino acids. CDR3 residues: CASRTTGGQTQYF. The CDR3 bases are TGTGCCAGCAGGACGACAGGGGGCCAGACCCAGTACTTC.